Listed below are T cell receptor beta chains from one sample, sequenced in a study of multiple sclerosis patients with progressive multifocal leukoencephalopathy. Measured with immunoSEQ multiplex PCR; TCRdb has only the in-frame clones, and not every one. The sample yields tens of thousands of clones, 85% to 90% seen once. This specimen was PBMCs, taken from a patient treated with natalizumab. The receptors stem from a woman under 40 with progressive multifocal leukoencephalopathy. Both conserved end residues are part of each CDR3. D genes are given only for firm matches. A clone size is listed for some rows: how often the clone was seen (once, few, many), or a class if it is expanded.

abundance	d_gene	j_gene	v_gene	CDR3nt	CDR3aa
-	-	TRBJ1-3	TRBV27	TGTGCCAGCAGTTTATCGCCCTACTCGGTGGACAACACCATATATTTT	CASSLSPYSVDNTIYF
few	TRBD1	TRBJ2-7	TRBV27	TGTGCCAGCAGCCGGACAGGGAGCTCCTACGAGCAGTACTTC	CASSRTGSSYEQYF
once	TRBD1	TRBJ2-7	TRBV28	TGTGCCAGCAGTTTCCCTTTCCCCTCGGGACAGGGGTTCAACGAGCAGTACTTC	CASSFPFPSGQGFNEQYF
-	-	TRBJ2-1	TRBV7-3	TGTGCCAGCAGCTTAACGTCCTGGGCTCAGTACAATGAGCAGTTCTTC	CASSLTSWAQYNEQFF
-	-	TRBJ2-7	TRBV12-5	TGTGCTAGTGGTTTTGGGACTCTCTACGAGCAGTACTTC	CASGFGTLYEQYF
-	TRBD2	TRBJ2-5	TRBV30	TGTGCCTGGGCCCGGGAGGGGAATGATAAGGAGACCCAGTACTTC	CAWAREGNDKETQYF
once	-	TRBJ2-2	TRBV2	TGTGCCAGCAGTGAGGAATTGAACACCGGGGAGCTGTTTTTT	CASSEELNTGELFF
-	-	TRBJ2-7	TRBV7-2	TGTGCCAGCAGCTTCGAGGGCCAGTACGGGAACTCCGAGCAGTACTTC	CASSFEGQYGNSEQYF
-	-	TRBJ2-7	TRBV7-9	TGTGCCAGCAGCCCTTTGGGGCGTTCCTACGAGCAGTACTTC	CASSPLGRSYEQYF
-	TRBD1	TRBJ1-4	TRBV4-3	TGCGCCAGCAGCCAACTGGTGGGCGGGACAGCAAATGAAAAACTGTTTTTT	CASSQLVGGTANEKLFF
once	TRBD2	TRBJ2-5	TRBV29-1	TGCAGCGTTAGCGGGGGGGCATCAAATCAAGAGACCCAGTACTTC	CSVSGGASNQETQYF
-	-	TRBJ1-3	TRBV6-4	TGTGCCGGCCACTCCCCCGCCTTAAATCCTGACTCTGGAAACACCATATATTTT	CAGHSPALNPDSGNTIYF
once	-	TRBJ2-7	TRBV7-8	TGTGCCAGCAGCTTAGTCGGGAGCCACGACGAGCAGTACTTC	CASSLVGSHDEQYF
-	TRBD1	TRBJ1-6	TRBV7-8	TGTGCCAGCAGCTTCCCCGGACAGGGGGAATCACCCCTCCACTTT	CASSFPGQGESPLHF
-	-	TRBJ2-7	TRBV5-1	TGCGCCAGCAGCAAACTAGGCCCTGAGGGGGAGCAGTACTTC	CASSKLGPEGEQYF
-	-	TRBJ1-1	TRBV29-1	TGCAGCGTTGAAAGGGTGTCATCTGAAGCTTTCTTT	CSVERVSSEAFF
-	TRBD1	TRBJ2-1	TRBV5-1	TGCGCCAGCAGCTCGTATGGCCTTTCCGGGACAGGGGGCAATGAGCAGTTCTTC	CASSSYGLSGTGGNEQFF
few	-	TRBJ2-5	TRBV27	TGTGCCAGCAGTTCAGTTACCGAGTACCAAGAGACCCAGTACTTC	CASSSVTEYQETQYF
-	-	TRBJ2-7	TRBV7-2	TGTGCCAGCAGCGCAGCGGGTAGGAGCTCCTACGAGCAGTACTTC	CASSAAGRSSYEQYF
-	TRBD1	TRBJ1-5	TRBV4-1	TGCGCCAGCAGCCAAGACCGGGACAGGGGGAATCAGCCCCAGCATTTT	CASSQDRDRGNQPQHF
-	-	TRBJ2-3	TRBV7-2	TGTGCCAGCAGCTTAGCCCCCAACACAGATACGCAGTATTTT	CASSLAPNTDTQYF
-	-	TRBJ2-2	TRBV6-4	TGTGCCAGCAGTGGGACAAACACCGGGGAGCTGTTTTTT	CASSGTNTGELFF
-	-	TRBJ2-1	TRBV6-1	TGTGCCAGCCGCGGGGCCTCCTACAATGAGCAGTTCTTC	CASRGASYNEQFF
-	TRBD1	TRBJ1-1	TRBV6-7	TGTGCCAGCAGTTACAACCGACAGGGGAACACTGAAGCTTTCTTT	CASSYNRQGNTEAFF
-	TRBD2	TRBJ2-1	TRBV13	TGTGCCAGCAGCGCCCGGACTAGCGGGAGTATCAATGAGCAGTTCTTC	CASSARTSGSINEQFF
-	TRBD1	TRBJ2-7	TRBV5-6	TGTGCCAGCAGCTTGTTTTGGGGACAGGGTTCCAACGAGCAGTACTTC	CASSLFWGQGSNEQYF
-	-	TRBJ1-5	TRBV19	TGTGCCAGCCCGGCGGTGGGCAATCAGCCCCAGCATTTT	CASPAVGNQPQHF
-	TRBD2	TRBJ2-7	TRBV5-1	TGCGCCAGCAGCTTGAGCGGGAGTGTAGGCGAGCAGTACTTC	CASSLSGSVGEQYF
-	-	TRBJ1-6	TRBV28	TGTGCCAGCAGCTCGCAGGGAGTCGTCAGTTCACCCCTCCACTTT	CASSSQGVVSSPLHF
-	TRBD2	TRBJ2-1	TRBV7-3	TGTGCCAGCAGCCGCGGGGGTCCCGCCTACAATGAGCAGTTCTTC	CASSRGGPAYNEQFF
-	TRBD2	TRBJ2-7	TRBV7-9	TGTGCCAGCAGCCCCGGGGGGATGTGGTACGAGCAGTACTTC	CASSPGGMWYEQYF
-	-	TRBJ1-2	TRBV7-9	TGTGCCAGCAGCCCACAGATGGACAGAACGGGCGGCTACACCTTC	CASSPQMDRTGGYTF
-	-	TRBJ2-7	TRBV12-2	TGTGCAAGTCGCCAAACAGGGACTAGTACATCCCACGAGCAGTACTTC	CASRQTGTSTSHEQYF